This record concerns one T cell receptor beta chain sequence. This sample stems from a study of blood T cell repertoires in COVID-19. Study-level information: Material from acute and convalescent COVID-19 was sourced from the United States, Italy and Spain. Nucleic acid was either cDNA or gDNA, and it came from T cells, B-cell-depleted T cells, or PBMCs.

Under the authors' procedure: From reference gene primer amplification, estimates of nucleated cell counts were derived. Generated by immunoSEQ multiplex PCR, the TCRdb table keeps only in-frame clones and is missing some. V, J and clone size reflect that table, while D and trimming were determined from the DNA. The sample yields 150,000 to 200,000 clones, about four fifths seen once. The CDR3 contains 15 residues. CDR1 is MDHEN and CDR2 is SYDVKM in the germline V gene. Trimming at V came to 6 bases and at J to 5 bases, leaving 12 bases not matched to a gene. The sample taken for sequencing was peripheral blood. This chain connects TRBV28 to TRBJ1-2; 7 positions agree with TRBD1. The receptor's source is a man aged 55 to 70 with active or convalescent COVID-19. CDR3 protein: CASREGTVVSYGYTF. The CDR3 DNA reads TGTGCCAGCAGGGAGGGGACAGTGGTTAGTTATGGCTACACCTTC.